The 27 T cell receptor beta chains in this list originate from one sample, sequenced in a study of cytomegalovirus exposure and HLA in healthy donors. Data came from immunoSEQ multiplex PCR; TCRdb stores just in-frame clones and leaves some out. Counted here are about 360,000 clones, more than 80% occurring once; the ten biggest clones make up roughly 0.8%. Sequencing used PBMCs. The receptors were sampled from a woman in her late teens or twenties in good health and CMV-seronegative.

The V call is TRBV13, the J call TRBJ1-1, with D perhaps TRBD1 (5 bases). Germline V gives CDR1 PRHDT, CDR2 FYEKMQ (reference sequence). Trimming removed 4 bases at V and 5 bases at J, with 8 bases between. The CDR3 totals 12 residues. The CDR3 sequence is CASSWGVTEAFF. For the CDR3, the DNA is TGTGCCAGCAGCTGGGGGGTTACTGAAGCTTTCTTT.

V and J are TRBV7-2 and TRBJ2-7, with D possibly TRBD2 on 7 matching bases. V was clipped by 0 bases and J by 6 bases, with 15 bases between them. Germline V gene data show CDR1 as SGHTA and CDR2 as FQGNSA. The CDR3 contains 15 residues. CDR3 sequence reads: CASSLAGGAAGEQYF. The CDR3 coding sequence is TGTGCCAGCAGCTTAGCTGGGGGGGCGGCGGGCGAGCAGTACTTC.

CDR3 sequence (DNA): TGTGCCAGCACGGGCGGGACGTCTACCTACGAGCAGTACTTC. This codes for CASTGGTSTYEQYF. The chain has TRBV2 and TRBJ2-7, with D maybe TRBD2 (6 bases). V was cut by 7 bases and J by 2 bases, with 15 bases left in between. Germline values: CDR1 SNHLY, CDR2 FYNNEI. The CDR3 is made up of 14 amino acids.

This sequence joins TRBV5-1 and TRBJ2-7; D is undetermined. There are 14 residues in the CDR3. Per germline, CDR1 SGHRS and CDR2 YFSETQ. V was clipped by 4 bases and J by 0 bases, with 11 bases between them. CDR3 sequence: CASSALRSSYEQYF. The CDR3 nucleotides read TGCGCCAGCAGCGCCTTGCGGTCCTCCTACGAGCAGTACTTC.

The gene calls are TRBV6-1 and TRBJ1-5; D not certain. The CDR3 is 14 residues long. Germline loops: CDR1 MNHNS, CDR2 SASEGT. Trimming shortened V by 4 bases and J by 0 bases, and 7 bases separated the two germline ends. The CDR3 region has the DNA TGTGCCAGCAGTGCCCCGTATAGCAATCAGCCCCAGCATTTT. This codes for CASSAPYSNQPQHF.

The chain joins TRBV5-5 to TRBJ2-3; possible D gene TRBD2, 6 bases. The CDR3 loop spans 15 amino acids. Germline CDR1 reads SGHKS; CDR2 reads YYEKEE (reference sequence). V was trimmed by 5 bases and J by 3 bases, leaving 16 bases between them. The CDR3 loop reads CASRHQGGMTDTQYF. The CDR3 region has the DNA TGTGCCAGCAGGCACCAGGGCGGGATGACAGATACGCAGTATTTT.

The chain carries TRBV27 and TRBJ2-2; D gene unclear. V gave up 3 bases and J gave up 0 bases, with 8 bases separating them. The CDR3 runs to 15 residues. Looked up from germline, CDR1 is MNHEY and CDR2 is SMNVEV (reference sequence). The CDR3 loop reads CASSLTVANTGELFF. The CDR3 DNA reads TGTGCCAGCAGTTTGACTGTCGCGAACACCGGGGAGCTGTTTTTT.

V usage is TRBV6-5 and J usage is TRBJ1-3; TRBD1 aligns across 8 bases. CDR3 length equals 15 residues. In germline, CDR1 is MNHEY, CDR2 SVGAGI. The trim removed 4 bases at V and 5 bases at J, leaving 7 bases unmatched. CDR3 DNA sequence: TGTGCCAGCAGTTCCATGACAGGGGCCCGAAACACCATATATTTT. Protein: CASSSMTGARNTIYF.

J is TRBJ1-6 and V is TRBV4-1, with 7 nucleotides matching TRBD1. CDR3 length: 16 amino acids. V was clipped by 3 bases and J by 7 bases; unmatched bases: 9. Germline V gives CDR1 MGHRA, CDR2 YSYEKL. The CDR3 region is CASSQDGVRGNSPLHF. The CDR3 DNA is TGCGCCAGCAGCCAGGATGGAGTCAGGGGGAATTCACCCCTCCACTTT.

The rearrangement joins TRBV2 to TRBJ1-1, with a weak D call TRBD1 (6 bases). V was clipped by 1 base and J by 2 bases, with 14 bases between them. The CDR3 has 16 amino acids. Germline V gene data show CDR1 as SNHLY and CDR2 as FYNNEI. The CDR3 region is CASSEVGQGSNTEAFF. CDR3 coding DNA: TGTGCCAGCAGTGAAGTAGGTCAGGGGTCAAACACTGAAGCTTTCTTT. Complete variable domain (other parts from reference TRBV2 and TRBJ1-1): EPEVTQTPSHQVTQMGQEVILRCVPISNHLYFYWYRQILGQKVEFLVSFYNNEISEKSEIFDDQFSVERPDGSNFTLKIRSTKLEDSAMYFCASSEVGQGSNTEAFFGQGTRLTVV.

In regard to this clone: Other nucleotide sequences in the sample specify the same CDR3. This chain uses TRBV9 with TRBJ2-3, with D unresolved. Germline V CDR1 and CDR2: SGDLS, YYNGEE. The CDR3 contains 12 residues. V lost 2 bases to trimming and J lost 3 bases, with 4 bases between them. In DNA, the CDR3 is TGTGCCAGCAGCGTCAGTACAGATACGCAGTATTTT. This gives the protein CASSVSTDTQYF.

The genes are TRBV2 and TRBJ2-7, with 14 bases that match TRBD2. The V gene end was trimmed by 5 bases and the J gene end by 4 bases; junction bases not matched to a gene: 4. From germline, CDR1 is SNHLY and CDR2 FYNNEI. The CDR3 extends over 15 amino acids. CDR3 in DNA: TGTGCCAGCAGTTCTGGGACTAGCGGGGGTTACGAGCAGTACTTC. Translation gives CASSSGTSGGYEQYF.

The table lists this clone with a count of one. This CDR3 is CASSTTGVVQPQHF. For the CDR3, the DNA is TGTGCCAGCAGCACCACAGGGGTGGTTCAGCCCCAGCATTTT. J is TRBJ1-5 and V is TRBV6-6; 7 bases are shared with TRBD1. The CDR3 runs 14 residues. CDR1 is MNHNY and CDR2 is SVGAGI in the germline V gene (reference sequence). J lost 6 bases, V lost 6 bases, and 8 bases had no gene match.

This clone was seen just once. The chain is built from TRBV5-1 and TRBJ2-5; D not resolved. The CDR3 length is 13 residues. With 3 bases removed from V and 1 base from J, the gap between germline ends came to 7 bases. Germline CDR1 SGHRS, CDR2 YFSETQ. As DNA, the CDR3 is TGCGCCAGCAGCTGGCAAACCCAAGAGACCCAGTACTTC. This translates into CASSWQTQETQYF.

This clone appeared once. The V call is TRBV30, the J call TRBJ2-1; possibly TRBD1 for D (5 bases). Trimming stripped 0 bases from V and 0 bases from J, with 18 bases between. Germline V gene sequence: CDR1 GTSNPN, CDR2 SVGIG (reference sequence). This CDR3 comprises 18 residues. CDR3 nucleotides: TGTGCCTGGAGTGTACCAGGGAATCTCGGAAGCTCCTACAATGAGCAGTTCTTC. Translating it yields CAWSVPGNLGSSYNEQFF.

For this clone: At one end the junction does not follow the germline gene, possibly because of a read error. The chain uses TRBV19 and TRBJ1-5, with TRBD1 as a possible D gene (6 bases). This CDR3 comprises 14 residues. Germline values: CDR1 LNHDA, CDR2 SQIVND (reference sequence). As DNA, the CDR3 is TGTGCCAGTACTATACAGGGTGGCCATCAGCCCCAGCATTTT. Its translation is CASTIQGGHQPQHF.

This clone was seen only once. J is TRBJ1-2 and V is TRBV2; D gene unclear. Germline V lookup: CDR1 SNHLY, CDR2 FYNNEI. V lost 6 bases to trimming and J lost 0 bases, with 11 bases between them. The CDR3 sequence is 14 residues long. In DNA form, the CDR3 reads TGTGCCAGCAGCCGCGGCGGGGCTAACTATGGCTACACCTTC. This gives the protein CASSRGGANYGYTF.

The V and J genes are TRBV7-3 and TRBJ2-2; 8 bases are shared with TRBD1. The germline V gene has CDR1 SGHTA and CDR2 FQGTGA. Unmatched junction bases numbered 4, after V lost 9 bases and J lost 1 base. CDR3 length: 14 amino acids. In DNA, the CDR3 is TGTGCCAGTAGACAGGGGATGAACACCGGGGAGCTGTTTTTT. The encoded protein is CASRQGMNTGELFF.

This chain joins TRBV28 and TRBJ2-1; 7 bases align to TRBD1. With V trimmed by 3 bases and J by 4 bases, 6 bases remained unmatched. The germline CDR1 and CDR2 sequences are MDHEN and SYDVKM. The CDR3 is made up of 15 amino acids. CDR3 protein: CASSFPGQNYNEQFF. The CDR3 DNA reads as TGTGCCAGCAGTTTCCCGGGACAGAATTACAATGAGCAGTTCTTC. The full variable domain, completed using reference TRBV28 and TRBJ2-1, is DVKVTQSSRYLVKRTGEKVFLECVQDMDHENMFWYRQDPGLGLRLIYFSYDVKMKEKGDIPEGYSVSREKKERFSLILESASTNQTSMYLCASSFPGQNYNEQFFGPGTRLTVL.

The CDR3, as DNA: TGTGCCAGTAGTATAGGACAGGAATACGAGCAGTACTTC. Its protein product is CASSIGQEYEQYF. The rearrangement joins TRBV19 to TRBJ2-7, with D perhaps matching TRBD1 (6 bases). There are 13 residues in the CDR3. V dropped 1 base and J dropped 4 bases, with 8 bases sitting between them. The germline gives CDR1 LNHDA, CDR2 SQIVND (reference sequence).

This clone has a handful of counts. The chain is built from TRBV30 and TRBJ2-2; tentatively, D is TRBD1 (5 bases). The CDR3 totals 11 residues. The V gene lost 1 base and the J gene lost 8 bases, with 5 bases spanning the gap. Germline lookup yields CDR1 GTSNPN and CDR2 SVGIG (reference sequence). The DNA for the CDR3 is TGTGCCTGGAGTGGGACAGGGGAGCTGTTTTTT. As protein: CAWSGTGELFF. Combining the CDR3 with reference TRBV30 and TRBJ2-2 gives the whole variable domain SQTIHQWPATLVQPVGSPLSLECTVEGTSNPNLYWYRQAAGRGLQLLFYSVGIGQISSEVPQNLSASRPQDRQFILSSKKLLLSDSGFYLCAWSGTGELFFGEGSRLTVL.

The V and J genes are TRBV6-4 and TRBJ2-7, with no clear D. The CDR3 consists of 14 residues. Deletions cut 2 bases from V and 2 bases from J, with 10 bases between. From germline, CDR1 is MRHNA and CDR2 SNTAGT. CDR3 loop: CASSDPYKTYEQYF. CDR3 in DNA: TGTGCCAGCAGTGACCCGTACAAGACCTACGAGCAGTACTTC.

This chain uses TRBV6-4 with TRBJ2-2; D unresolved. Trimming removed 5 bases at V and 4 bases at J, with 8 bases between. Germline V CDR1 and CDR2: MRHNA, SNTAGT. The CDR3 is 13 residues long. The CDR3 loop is CASSSKSTGELFF. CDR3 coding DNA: TGTGCCAGCAGTTCTAAGTCCACCGGGGAGCTGTTTTTT.

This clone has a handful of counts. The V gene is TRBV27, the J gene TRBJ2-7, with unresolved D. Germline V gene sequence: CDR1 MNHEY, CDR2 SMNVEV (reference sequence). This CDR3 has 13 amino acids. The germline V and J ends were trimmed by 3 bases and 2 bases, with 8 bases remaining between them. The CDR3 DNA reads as TGTGCCAGCAGTTTTCAGTCGACCTACGAGCAGTACTTC. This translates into CASSFQSTYEQYF.

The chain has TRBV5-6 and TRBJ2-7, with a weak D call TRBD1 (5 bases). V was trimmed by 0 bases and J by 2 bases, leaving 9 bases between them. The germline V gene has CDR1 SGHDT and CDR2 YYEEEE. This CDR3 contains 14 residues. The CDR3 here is CASSLGTTTYEQYF. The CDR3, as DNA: TGTGCCAGCAGCTTGGGGACAACTACCTACGAGCAGTACTTC. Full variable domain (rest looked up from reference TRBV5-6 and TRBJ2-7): DAGVTQSPTHLIKTRGQQVTLRCSPKSGHDTVSWYQQALGQGPQFIFQYYEEEERQRGNFPDRFSGHQFPNYSSELNVNALLLGDSALYLCASSLGTTTYEQYFGPGTRLTVT.

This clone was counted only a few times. This CDR3 is CASRMSGTGNQPQHF. CDR3 in DNA: TGTGCCAGCAGGATGTCCGGGACAGGCAATCAGCCCCAGCATTTT. This chain links TRBV28 with TRBJ1-5; 7 bases are a match to TRBD1. The CDR3 extends over 15 amino acids. Germline assignment: CDR1 MDHEN and CDR2 SYDVKM. V shed 6 bases and J 2 bases; nucleotides not matched to a gene: 7.

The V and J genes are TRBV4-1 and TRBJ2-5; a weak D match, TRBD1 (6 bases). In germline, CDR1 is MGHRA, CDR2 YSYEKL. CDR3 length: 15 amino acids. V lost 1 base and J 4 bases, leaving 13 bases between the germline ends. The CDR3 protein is CASSQGEGVVETQYF. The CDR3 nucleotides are TGCGCCAGCAGCCAAGGAGAGGGGGTGGTAGAGACCCAGTACTTC.